This T cell receptor beta chain comes out of a study of beta chain features in type 1 diabetes. For this clone: Its specificity is unknown.

All of the isolated RNA was reverse transcribed, so expressed TCRB transcripts were sequenced. Clones were sequenced by immunoSEQ multiplex PCR, and TCRdb holds only the in-frame ones, with some missing. Here the sample spans about 330,000 clones, approximately 10% being singletons. Findings and caveats of the study: Patients showed naive, central memory and Treg TCRB repertoires that appeared more similar than those of healthy donors. Moderate but significant shortening of TCRB CDR3s was recorded in all four CD4+ subsets from Type 1 diabetes patients. When cDNA is sequenced, cells with high TCR expression could be over-represented.

The CDR3 extends over 15 amino acids. Germline loops: CDR1 LNHDA, CDR2 SQIVND (reference sequence). The V end lost 3 bases, the J end lost 0 bases, and 9 bases lay between the germline ends. The chain couples TRBV19 to TRBJ2-1; D uncertain. Sequences were obtained from naive CD4+ T cells from blood. This receptor was taken from a woman in her twenties or thirties in good health. The CDR3 reads CASSILAASYNEQFF. For the CDR3, the DNA is TGTGCCAGTAGTATTCTGGCGGCCTCCTACAATGAGCAGTTCTTC.